This T cell receptor (beta chain) was profiled in a study of T cell responses to AZD1222 COVID-19 vaccine. Profiling relied on immunoSEQ multiplex PCR, and the TCRdb table lists in-frame clones only, not all of them. This table has some 140,000 clones, over 85% appearing once. The CDR3 loop spans 18 amino acids. Germline loops: CDR1 MNHEY, CDR2 SVGEGT. J was trimmed by 7 bases and V by 6 bases; bases with no gene match: 17. The source was peripheral blood, collected on day 0 of AZD1222 vaccination. The TCR comes from an adult in good health. The J gene is TRBJ2-1, the V gene TRBV6-2 or TRBV6-3; 11 bases match TRBD1. This chain's CDR3 is CASRYDENWTGGSNEQFF. The DNA for the CDR3 is TGTGCCAGCAGGTACGACGAAAATTGGACAGGGGGCTCGAATGAGCAGTTCTTC.